This TCR beta chain emerged from a study of blood T cell repertoires in COVID-19. About the study: From T cells, B-cell-depleted T cells, or PBMCs came the material, which was cDNA or gDNA.

Assignments of participants to cohorts depended upon their own reported clinical history. Recovered status applied to Cohort 3 donors who had two consecutive negative PCRs. It also applied to those with clearance or with symptom resolution. V shed 1 base and J 11 bases; nucleotides not matched to a gene: 6. This CDR3 contains 13 residues. Original methodology: For nucleated cells, counts were estimated from reference gene primer amplification. Some clones are missing from TCRdb's copy, which holds only in-frame ones; the method was immunoSEQ multiplex PCR. V, J and clone size are those of that table, while D and trimming were read from the DNA. Found here are a few hundred thousand clones, 87% of them singletons; the top ten hold 2.5% to 3%.

The V gene is TRBV12-3 or TRBV12-4, the J gene TRBJ1-1; 8 bases align to TRBD1. The receptor's source is a woman aged 25 to 45 who had recovered from COVID-19. The sample consisted of PBMCs or T cells enriched from blood (not recorded which). This CDR3 reads CASSLGQGRDAFF. CDR3 nucleotides: TGTGCCAGCAGTTTAGGACAGGGGCGCGACGCTTTCTTT.